This T cell receptor (beta chain) was sequenced for a study of T cell responses to AZD1222 COVID-19 vaccine. General study results and limits: White British people made up most donors, females outnumbered males, and clonal diversity was possibly underestimated.

Sequenced by immunoSEQ multiplex PCR; TCRdb stores in-frame clones only, minus some. The table includes approximately 130,000 clones, around 86% detected once. Pooled together were second doses at about 4 or about 12 weeks. This clone was counted a single time. What it recognizes is unknown. Different DNA sequences within this sample yield the same CDR3. The V gene lost 3 bases and the J gene lost 5 bases, with 13 bases spanning the gap. Germline V gives CDR1 MNHNS, CDR2 SASEGT. The length of the CDR3 is 14 residues. The sequenced sample was peripheral blood, obtained 28 days after the second AZD1222 dose. The sequence derives from an adult who received the AZD1222 COVID-19 vaccine. This chain links TRBV6-1 with TRBJ1-2; tentative D call: TRBD1 (5 bases). In nucleotides, the CDR3 is TGTGCCAGCAGTGAGGGTACAGGACTTTATGGCTACACCTTC. It translates to CASSEGTGLYGYTF.